The present T cell receptor (beta chain) was sequenced within a study of blood T cell repertoires in COVID-19. J lost 6 bases, V lost 5 bases, and 11 bases had no gene match. Germline V gene sequence: CDR1 SGHDN, CDR2 FVKESK. The CDR3 spans 15 residues. Sequencing used immunoSEQ multiplex PCR; TCRdb keeps in-frame clones, though not all of them. The data show roughly 72,000 clones, 88% seen once. The sample holds a few counts of this clone. This receptor was identified in a human donor in a cohort sampled during active COVID-19. The chain carries TRBV14 and TRBJ2-7, with 9 nucleotides matching TRBD1. The sequencing sample was made of peripheral blood. The CDR3 bases are TGTGCCAGCAGCATCCCCGGGACAGGGATAAGCGAGCAGTACTTC. Amino acids: CASSIPGTGISEQYF.